This TCR beta chain is from a study of blood T cell repertoires in COVID-19. Looking at the study overall: The United States, Italy and Spain were the sources of the acute and convalescent COVID-19 samples.

Study processing details: Reference gene primer amplification gave nucleated cell count estimates. Produced via immunoSEQ multiplex PCR; TCRdb's table is partial and in-frame only. That table supplies the V and J calls and clone size; D and trimming were determined from the DNA. Among around 450,000 clones listed, 80% to 95% were seen once. Donors of Cohort 3 who recovered were those that had two negative PCRs, clearance, or symptom resolution. Germline V gives CDR1 MNHEY, CDR2 SVGAGI. There are 14 residues in the CDR3. Unmatched junction bases numbered 8, after V lost 5 bases and J lost 9 bases. The sample comprised PBMCs or T cells enriched from blood (not recorded which). The receptor's source is a man aged 18-30 years who had recovered from COVID-19. The chain carries TRBV6-5 and TRBJ1-5; 9 bases map to TRBD1. CDR3 nucleotide sequence: TGTGCCAGCAGTCAATCACAGGGGGCTGGGCCCCAGCATTTT. Amino acid sequence: CASSQSQGAGPQHF.